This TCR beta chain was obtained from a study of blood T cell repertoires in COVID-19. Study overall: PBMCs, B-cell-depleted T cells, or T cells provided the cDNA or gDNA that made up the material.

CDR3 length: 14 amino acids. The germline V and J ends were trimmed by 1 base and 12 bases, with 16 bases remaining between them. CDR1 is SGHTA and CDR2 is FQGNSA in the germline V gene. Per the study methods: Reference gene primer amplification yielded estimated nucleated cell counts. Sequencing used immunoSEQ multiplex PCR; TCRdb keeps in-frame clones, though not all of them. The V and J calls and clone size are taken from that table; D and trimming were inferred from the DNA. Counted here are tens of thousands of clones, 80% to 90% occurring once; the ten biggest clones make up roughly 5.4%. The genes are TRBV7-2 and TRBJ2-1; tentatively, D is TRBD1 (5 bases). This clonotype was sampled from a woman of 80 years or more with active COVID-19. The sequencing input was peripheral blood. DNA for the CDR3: TGTGCCAGCAGCTTAGGGATAACAGGTGGGTCGCAGTTCTTC. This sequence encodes CASSLGITGGSQFF.